The rows below give T cell receptor beta chains drawn from one sample of a study of T cell changes during pregnancy in multiple sclerosis. Libraries were prepared by immunoSEQ multiplex PCR; TCRdb keeps only in-frame clonotypes and omits some of them. The data hold fewer than 75,000 clones, with around 93% observed a single time. The starting material was peripheral blood, obtained after pregnancy. All receptors derive from a female donor in good health, enrolled as a control in a pregnancy study. CDR3s leave out the opening cysteine and the closing phenylalanine or tryptophan. Clone size is given for some rows only: seen once, a few or many times, or a class if the clone is expanded.

V: TRBV7-6; size: -; CDR3: ASSSRTAIGNTIY
V: TRBV7-9; size: once; CDR3: ASEGRDDEQY
V: TRBV12-5; size: -; CDR3: ASGLDRGGYEQY
V: TRBV11-2; size: -; CDR3: ASSKGGTVGNEKLF
V: TRBV11-2; size: -; CDR3: ASSLLGVGEQY
V: TRBV7-2; size: once; CDR3: ASSSDRGTEKLF
V: TRBV2; size: once; CDR3: ASTMVENSPLH
V: TRBV5-4; size: -; CDR3: ASSLVGANEKLF
V: TRBV19; size: -; CDR3: ASKIRTDNQPQH
V: TRBV19; size: -; CDR3: ASSPGLAATYEQY
V: TRBV7-3; size: -; CDR3: ASSSLGLYTDTQY
V: TRBV11-3; size: -; CDR3: ASSTREWEKLF
V: TRBV9; size: -; CDR3: ASSPRGSGANVLT
V: TRBV29-1; size: -; CDR3: SVESGGAAGELF
V: TRBV15; size: -; CDR3: ATSRDTSGPNEQF
V: TRBV27; size: medium-sized; CDR3: ASSPNRFGRDGYT